Below, 11 T cell receptor beta chains from the same sample are listed, as sequenced in a study of control samples from healthy donors and cancer patients. Clones were sequenced by immunoSEQ multiplex PCR, and TCRdb holds only the in-frame ones, with some missing. The sample records some 71,000 clones, 70% to 90% being singletons. Sequencing was performed on PBMCs. The receptors originated from a woman between 45 and 60 years old with head and neck cancer.

This sequence joins TRBV3-1 (or the pseudogene TRBV3-2) and TRBJ2-7; 8 nucleotides match TRBD2. Looked up from germline, CDR1 is LGHDT and CDR2 is YNNKEL (reference sequence). With V trimmed by 4 bases and J by 4 bases, 6 bases remained unmatched. This CDR3 has 14 residues. DNA for the CDR3: TGTGCCAGCAGCCCGGGACTAGTACCGTACGAGCAGTACTTC. Translated: CASSPGLVPYEQYF.

J is TRBJ2-7 and V is TRBV3-1 (or the pseudogene TRBV3-2); 8 bases align to TRBD2. From germline, CDR1 is LGHDT and CDR2 YNNKEL (reference sequence). The CDR3 contains 17 residues. Losses at the gene ends were 2 bases for V and 1 base for J; bases not matched to a gene: 10. In nucleotides, the CDR3 is TGTGCCAGCAGCCAAACCAGCGGGGGCTGGGTATCCTACGAGCAGTACTTC. Protein sequence: CASSQTSGGWVSYEQYF.

This rearrangement joins TRBV29-1 to TRBJ2-7; the D is unclear. Germline CDR1 SQVTM, CDR2 ANQGSEA. The CDR3 is 11 residues long. The V end was cut by 0 bases, the J end by 7 bases, with 7 bases between. CDR3 sequence: CSVEEAREQYF. The DNA for the CDR3 is TGCAGCGTTGAAGAAGCGCGGGAGCAGTACTTC.

The chain uses TRBV2 and TRBJ2-1; 8 bases map to TRBD1. V gave up 6 bases and J gave up 3 bases; unmatched junction bases: 10. The CDR3 length is 16 residues. Germline lookup yields CDR1 SNHLY and CDR2 FYNNEI. The CDR3: CASSATGVAGYNEQFF. The DNA of the CDR3 is TGTGCCAGCAGCGCGACAGGGGTCGCGGGCTACAATGAGCAGTTCTTC.

The J gene is TRBJ2-1, the V gene TRBV29-1, with 7 bases lining up with TRBD2. CDR1 is SQVTM, CDR2 ANQGSEA, per germline. With 4 bases clipped from V and 9 bases from J, the junction kept 9 bases outside the gene matches. This CDR3 comprises 13 residues. The CDR3 spells CSVGHHGGGEQFF. For the CDR3, the DNA is TGCAGCGTTGGGCACCATGGGGGGGGTGAGCAGTTCTTC.

V is TRBV29-1 and J is TRBJ1-4; no reliable D call. Trimming removed 7 bases from V and 1 base from J, with 16 bases in between. There are 15 residues in the CDR3. Germline CDR1 reads SQVTM; CDR2 reads ANQGSEA. The CDR3 DNA reads TGCAGCGCTACCCAGACGGAGATAACTAATGAAAAACTGTTTTTT. This sequence encodes CSATQTEITNEKLFF.

This clone has just one count. The chain couples TRBV4-1 to TRBJ1-1; no reliable D call. CDR3 length: 13 residues. Per germline, CDR1 MGHRA and CDR2 YSYEKL. V lost 4 bases to trimming and J lost 1 base, with 7 bases between them. The CDR3 DNA reads as TGCGCCAGCAGCCTAGGGAGGAACACTGAAGCTTTCTTT. Its protein product is CASSLGRNTEAFF.

This chain joins TRBV7-9 and TRBJ2-5, with D hard to call. There are 13 residues in the CDR3. Germline CDR1 and CDR2: SEHNR and FQNEAQ (reference sequence). V shed 1 base and J shed 4 bases, with 7 bases lying between them. The CDR3: CASSLGLGETQYF. CDR3 in DNA: TGTGCCAGCAGCTTAGGATTGGGAGAGACCCAGTACTTC.

This chain links TRBV9 with TRBJ2-2; no clear D. Deletions cut 1 base from V and 2 bases from J, with 0 bases between. The CDR3 contains 12 residues. The germline V gene has CDR1 SGDLS and CDR2 YYNGEE. CDR3 sequence reads: CASSVNTGELFF. For the CDR3, the DNA is TGTGCCAGCAGCGTAAACACCGGGGAGCTGTTTTTT.

The genes are TRBV28 and TRBJ2-7; D gene uncertain. V was trimmed by 6 bases and J by 0 bases, leaving 9 bases between them. This CDR3 contains 13 residues. CDR1 and CDR2 (germline): MDHEN, SYDVKM. The CDR3 bases are TGTGCCAGCAGCGACCGGAGCTCCTACGAGCAGTACTTC. Translated: CASSDRSSYEQYF.

The genes are TRBV9 and TRBJ1-2; D is uncertain. The V and J ends lost 0 bases and 4 bases respectively, with 10 bases between them. Germline-derived CDR1 and CDR2 are SGDLS and YYNGEE. CDR3 length equals 14 residues. The CDR3 sequence: CASSVEAVSYGYTF. The CDR3 coding sequence is TGTGCCAGCAGCGTAGAAGCCGTAAGCTATGGCTACACCTTC. The full variable domain, rest sourced from reference TRBV9 and TRBJ1-2, is DSGVTQTPKHLITATGQRVTLRCSPRSGDLSVYWYQQSLDQGLQFLIQYYNGEERAKGNILERFSAQQFPDLHSELNLSSLELGDSALYFCASSVEAVSYGYTFGSGTRLTVV.